One and the same sample provided the 22 T cell receptor beta chains below, sequenced in a study of T cells after yellow fever vaccination. MiXCR was run by TCRdb on the 5' RACE reads, yielding one entry per CDR3 protein. The data show a few hundred thousand distinct CDR3 sequences, 17% seen once. The sequencing used PBMCs, collected about 5 days after the first yellow fever vaccination. Source of these receptors: a man between 18 and 29 years old who received the YFV17D yellow fever vaccine.

The J gene is TRBJ1-5, the V gene TRBV6-6; D call uncertain. The CDR3 length is 13 residues. The germline V gene has CDR1 MNHNY and CDR2 SVGAGI (reference sequence). V gave up 3 bases and J gave up 5 bases, with 8 bases separating them. DNA of the CDR3: TGTGCCAGCAGTTATTTCGAGGATCAGCCCCAGCATTTT. This translates into CASSYFEDQPQHF.

This clonotype occurred a few times. The rearrangement joins TRBV20-1 to TRBJ2-1, with D possibly matching TRBD2 (6 bases). Germline V gene data show CDR1 as DFQATT and CDR2 as SNEGSKA (reference sequence). The CDR3 length is 15 residues. V dropped 6 bases and J dropped 6 bases, with 21 bases sitting between them. CDR3 DNA sequence: TGCAGTGCGCGAGGGTTTGATGGAGGGGTCAATGAGCAGTTCTTC. Encoded protein: CSARGFDGGVNEQFF.

This clonotype was seen more than once but under ten times. The chain uses TRBV29-1 and TRBJ1-2; D ambiguous. The CDR3 extends over 11 amino acids. Trimming removed 3 bases from V and 3 bases from J, with 5 bases in between. From germline, CDR1 is SQVTM and CDR2 ANQGSEA. The CDR3 here is CSVEEDYGYTF. Written as DNA, the CDR3 is TGCAGCGTTGAGGAGGACTATGGCTACACCTTC.

This clonotype was detected a few times. The rearrangement links TRBV6-5 to TRBJ2-6, with D hard to call. The germline gives CDR1 MNHEY, CDR2 SVGAGI. Trimming removed 3 bases at V and 0 bases at J, with 18 bases between. The CDR3 runs 19 residues. The CDR3, as DNA: TGTGCCAGCAGTTATCGTCGGCTTGACTCCCCCTCTGGGGCCAACGTCCTGACTTTC. Translated, it gives CASSYRRLDSPSGANVLTF.

This clonotype was seen a handful of times. The chain combines TRBV4-3 with TRBJ1-1, with D perhaps matching TRBD1 (5 bases). Germline V gene sequence: CDR1 LGHNA, CDR2 YSLEER. The ends were cut back, 8 bases at V and 2 bases at J, with 12 bases in the middle. This CDR3 comprises 13 residues. The CDR3 spells CASAGQINTEAFF. The DNA of the CDR3 is TGCGCCAGCGCGGGGCAGATTAACACTGAAGCTTTCTTT.

This clonotype was recorded many times. The V and J genes are TRBV7-2 and TRBJ2-2; no firm D call. The CDR3 spans 14 residues. Germline V gene sequence: CDR1 SGHTA, CDR2 FQGNSA. Trimming stripped 5 bases from V and 3 bases from J, with 10 bases between. In DNA form, the CDR3 reads TGTGCCAGCAGCAATGGGCAGCACACCGGGGAGCTGTTTTTT. It codes for CASSNGQHTGELFF.

A few counts support this clonotype. V and J are TRBV3-1 and TRBJ1-5, with 11 bases fitting TRBD1. The V segment lost 4 bases and the J segment 7 bases; nucleotides outside the gene matches: 6. CDR3 size: 15 residues. Germline V lookup: CDR1 LGHDT, CDR2 YNNKEL (reference sequence). In nucleotides, the CDR3 is TGTGCCAGCAGCCCACGGACAGGGGGCCGACAGCCCCAGCATTTT. It translates to CASSPRTGGRQPQHF.

The chain has TRBV29-1 and TRBJ2-3; D is undetermined. Germline V CDR1 and CDR2: SQVTM, ANQGSEA. This CDR3 has 15 residues. Trimming stripped 0 bases from V and 0 bases from J, with 10 bases between. The CDR3 nucleotides are TGCAGCGTTGAAGATCCGCTTTCTAGCACAGATACGCAGTATTTT. As protein: CSVEDPLSSTDTQYF.

This clonotype was observed a few times. The rearrangement joins TRBV20-1 to TRBJ1-2, with TRBD1 identical over 9 bases. The CDR3 is 14 residues long. J was trimmed by 1 base and V by 6 bases; bases with no gene match: 6. CDR1 DFQATT and CDR2 SNEGSKA come from the germline V gene (reference sequence). CDR3: CSALQGASNYGYTF. CDR3 in DNA: TGCAGTGCATTACAGGGGGCGAGTAACTATGGCTACACCTTC.

Worth noting for this clonotype: One end of the junction is discordant with germline, which a read error may explain. V and J are TRBV7-2 and TRBJ2-1, with 7 bases identical to TRBD2. In germline, CDR1 is SGHTA, CDR2 FQGNSA. This CDR3 contains 13 residues. Written as DNA, the CDR3 is TGTGCCAGCAGTCTTCAGGGAGGGGACTCCTCGAGCTTC. This sequence encodes CASSLQGGDSSSF.

The rearrangement joins TRBV7-2 to TRBJ2-1; D perhaps matches TRBD1 (6 bases). Germline values: CDR1 SGHTA, CDR2 FQGNSA. V lost 2 bases, J lost 7 bases, and 12 bases lay in between. The CDR3 loop spans 14 amino acids. The CDR3 is CASSLSRGLNEQFF. The CDR3 region has the DNA TGTGCCAGCAGCTTAAGCAGGGGATTGAATGAGCAGTTCTTC. Looking up the rest from reference TRBV7-2 and TRBJ2-1 gives the full variable domain: GAGVSQSPSNKVTEKGKDVELRCDPISGHTALYWYRQSLGQGLEFLIYFQGNSAPDKSGLPSDRFSAERTGGSVSTLTIQRTQQEDSAVYLCASSLSRGLNEQFFGPGTRLTVL.

This clonotype has more than one count but fewer than ten. The genes are TRBV7-9 and TRBJ1-3; 9 bases fit TRBD1. V dropped 5 bases and J dropped 2; count of bases not matched to a gene: 25. Germline CDR1 is SEHNR and CDR2 is FQNEAQ (reference sequence). The CDR3 consists of 22 residues. CDR3 in amino acids: CASSVTIRGQGLRRAPGNTIYF. The DNA for the CDR3 is TGTGCCAGCAGCGTGACCATACGGGGACAGGGTCTTCGAAGGGCGCCTGGAAACACCATATATTTT.

The DNA of the CDR3 is TGTGCCAGCAGTGGTCTAGAGCGCACAGATACGCAGTATTTT. Translating it yields CASSGLERTDTQYF. The rearrangement joins TRBV25-1 to TRBJ2-3; D gene uncertain. The germline CDR1 and CDR2 sequences are MGHDK and SYGVNS. The CDR3 consists of 14 residues. Trimming left V 4 bases short and J 1 base short, with 9 bases between.

This chain connects TRBV12-3 or TRBV12-4 to TRBJ2-1; D not resolved. The CDR3 totals 11 residues. Trimming shortened V by 1 base and J by 13 bases, and 8 bases separated the two germline ends. The CDR3 DNA reads TGTGCCAGCAGTTTAGGGCATCCACAGTTCTTC. It yields the protein CASSLGHPQFF.

This clonotype showed up many times. The gene calls are TRBV7-2 and TRBJ1-5; D not resolved. V was trimmed by 4 bases and J by 5 bases, leaving 6 bases between them. This CDR3 is 12 amino acids long. From germline, CDR1 is SGHTA and CDR2 FQGNSA. CDR3: CASSSPDQPQHF. The CDR3, as DNA: TGTGCCAGCAGCTCCCCTGATCAGCCCCAGCATTTT.

This clonotype was seen at least ten times. The rearrangement links TRBV4-1 to TRBJ2-5, with D tentatively TRBD2 (6 bases). There are 17 residues in the CDR3. The germline CDR1 and CDR2 sequences are MGHRA and YSYEKL. V lost 0 bases and J lost 5, with 19 bases in between. CDR3 sequence (DNA): TGCGCCAGCAGCCAAGAGGTTTGGGTTCCGGGGGAGGAGACCCAGTACTTC. This translates into CASSQEVWVPGEETQYF.

This clonotype came up a few times. The genes are TRBV28 and TRBJ1-1; 8 positions agree with TRBD1. Looked up from germline, CDR1 is MDHEN and CDR2 is SYDVKM. Unmatched junction bases numbered 11, after V lost 4 bases and J lost 1 base. The CDR3 length is 17 residues. The DNA for the CDR3 is TGTGCCAGCAGTTCACGGACAGGGAAAATTTCGAACACTGAAGCTTTCTTT. Its protein product is CASSSRTGKISNTEAFF.

The chain couples TRBV7-9 to TRBJ1-1, with D possibly TRBD1 on 6 matching bases. This CDR3 region has 12 residues. Between the trimmed V and J ends, which lost 8 bases and 11 bases, there was a span of 18 bases. Per germline, CDR1 SEHNR and CDR2 FQNEAQ (reference sequence). Written as DNA, the CDR3 is TGTGCCAGCCGGACCGGGGGGGCCGAGGCTTTCTTT. Translating gives CASRTGGAEAFF.

The chain is built from TRBV6-6 and TRBJ2-7; unclear D gene. V was shortened by 5 bases and J by 6 bases, with 14 bases between the two germline ends. The length of the CDR3 is 13 residues. Germline CDR1 is MNHNY and CDR2 is SVGAGI (reference sequence). Written as DNA, the CDR3 is TGTGCCAGCAGTCAGAAACACTTAAGCGAGCAGTACGTC. Protein sequence: CASSQKHLSEQYV.

The V call is TRBV7-2, the J call TRBJ2-1; 9 nucleotides agree with TRBD1. Losses at the gene ends were 2 bases for V and 5 bases for J; bases not matched to a gene: 4. This CDR3 contains 15 residues. CDR1 and CDR2 from the germline V gene are SGHTA and FQGNSA. Written as DNA, the CDR3 is TGTGCCAGCAGCTTAAACTGGGACAGGGACAATGAGCAGTTCTTC. This gives the protein CASSLNWDRDNEQFF.

In this sample, this clonotype turned up a few times. The chain has TRBV5-5 and TRBJ2-3; D is uncertain. The V gene lost 5 bases and the J gene lost 4 bases, with 14 bases spanning the gap. This CDR3 region has 14 residues. Germline V gives CDR1 SGHKS, CDR2 YYEKEE (reference sequence). The CDR3 loop is CASSSMRPSDTQYF. CDR3 bases: TGTGCCAGCAGTTCCATGAGACCCTCAGATACGCAGTATTTT.

There are a few counts of this clonotype. CDR3 sequence (DNA): TGTGCCAGCAAACACAGGGGTCCTTCGCCCCAGCATTTT. It translates to CASKHRGPSPQHF. The V call is TRBV6-1, the J call TRBJ1-5; the match to TRBD1 covers 7 bases. CDR3 length: 13 amino acids. The junction had 9 bases not matched to a gene; V was cut back by 7 bases and J by 9 bases. Germline-derived CDR1 and CDR2 are MNHNS and SASEGT.